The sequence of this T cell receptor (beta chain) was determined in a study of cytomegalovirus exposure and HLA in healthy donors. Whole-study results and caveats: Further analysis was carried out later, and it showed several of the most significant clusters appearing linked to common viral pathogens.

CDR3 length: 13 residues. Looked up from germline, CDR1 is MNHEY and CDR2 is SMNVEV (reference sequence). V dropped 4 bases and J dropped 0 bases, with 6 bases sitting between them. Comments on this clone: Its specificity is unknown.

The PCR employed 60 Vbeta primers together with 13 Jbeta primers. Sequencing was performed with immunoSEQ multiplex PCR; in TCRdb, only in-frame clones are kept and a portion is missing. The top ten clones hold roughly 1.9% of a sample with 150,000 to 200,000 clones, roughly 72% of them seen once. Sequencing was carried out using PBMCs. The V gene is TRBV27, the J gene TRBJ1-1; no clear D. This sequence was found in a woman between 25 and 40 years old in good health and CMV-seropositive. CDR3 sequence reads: CASSSQLNTEAFF. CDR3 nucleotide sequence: TGTGCCAGCAGTTCACAGTTGAACACTGAAGCTTTCTTT.